This T cell receptor beta chain was recorded in a study of glioma-infiltrating T cells after dendritic cell vaccination (dated by TCRdb to 2016 to 2017). At the level of the whole study: The cohort included 15 or so glioblastoma patients drawn from Phase I and II dendritic cell vaccination trials, of whom 9 were newly diagnosed and 6 had recurrent disease. Between about 2003 and 2012, patients were given autologous tumor lysate-pulsed dendritic cell vaccination. The vaccine was prepared from monocyte-derived dendritic cells that were cultured for approximately seven days with IL-4 and GM-CSF and then pulsed overnight with autologous tumor lysate. Three intradermal dendritic cell vaccine injections were administered to patients at biweekly intervals in the arm below the axilla. Tumor-infiltrating lymphocyte content was quantified and tumor and blood repertoires were compared in dendritic cell-vaccinated glioblastoma patients by deep sequencing of TCR beta CDR3 regions. Survival after dendritic cell vaccination was correlated with TCR sequencing metrics, such as TIL content and the overlap between tumor and blood repertoires.

TCRB CDR3 regions were amplified from approximately 2 ug genomic DNA, or all available DNA if less, using the immunoSEQ assay. The multiplex PCR employed 60 forward primers targeting TCR V beta segments and 13 reverse primers targeting J beta segments. To estimate reads per starting template, synthetic control templates were spiked into each sample at limiting dilution. The Illumina HiSeq System generated 87 bp sequencing reads. The study's own analysis went as follows. PCR and sequencing errors were removed by a nearest neighbor algorithm that merged closely related sequences. TCR overlap was measured as the percentage of unique tumor TCR beta sequences also present in the same patient's peripheral blood. The table comes from immuneACCESS by way of TCRdb, which keeps in-frame sequences with V and J called. Part of the clones is missing from these tables; in studies checked, under half for an unresolved V gene and the rest for unknown reasons. That table supplies the V and J calls and clone size; D and trimming were determined from the DNA. The sample yields around 89,000 clones; just over 85% were counted once. The ten largest account for 15% to 19% of the sample.

There are 16 amino acids in the CDR3, from cysteine to phenylalanine inclusive. Just CDR3 DNA is preserved here, 48 bases in frame from base 1. The trim is 1 base for V and 3 bases for J, with a gap of 13 bases between the germline ends. CDR1 and CDR2 are read off the germline V gene as SGHRS and YFSETQ. Results the study describes overall, beyond this receptor: The response model built on TCR overlap across three groups was characterized as speculative, with prospective validation still needed. TCR clonality showed no direct relationship with survival, which suggests that a diverse polyclonal response may be important. The cohort was small and heterogeneous, and full blood and tumor sets were available for few patients, with initial-recurrent tumor pairs available for even fewer patients. After dendritic cell vaccination, a higher estimated pretreatment TIL content predicted longer time to progression and longer overall survival.

To be selected, patients needed enough residual fresh-frozen tumor tissue and more than two years of available survival data. An isocitrate dehydrogenase mutation was not carried by any of the glioblastoma patients, although molecular status was otherwise variable. PBMC were collected before vaccination, two weeks after the third vaccination, and at tumor progression if progression occurred. The Qiagen DNeasy Blood extraction Kit was used for extraction of genomic DNA. About this clone itself: Its binding antigen is unknown. It has no much larger one-base neighbor in the sample; base qualities were not kept.

This TCR was sampled from a human donor with glioblastoma. Sequencing used blood, obtained before dendritic cell vaccination. The sequence links TRBV5-1 to TRBJ2-2; the D segment could be TRBD1, given 6 matching bases. The nucleotides read TGCGCCAGCAGCTTGATATCAGGGGCACACACCGGGGAGCTGTTTTTT. Translated, it gives CASSLISGAHTGELFF.